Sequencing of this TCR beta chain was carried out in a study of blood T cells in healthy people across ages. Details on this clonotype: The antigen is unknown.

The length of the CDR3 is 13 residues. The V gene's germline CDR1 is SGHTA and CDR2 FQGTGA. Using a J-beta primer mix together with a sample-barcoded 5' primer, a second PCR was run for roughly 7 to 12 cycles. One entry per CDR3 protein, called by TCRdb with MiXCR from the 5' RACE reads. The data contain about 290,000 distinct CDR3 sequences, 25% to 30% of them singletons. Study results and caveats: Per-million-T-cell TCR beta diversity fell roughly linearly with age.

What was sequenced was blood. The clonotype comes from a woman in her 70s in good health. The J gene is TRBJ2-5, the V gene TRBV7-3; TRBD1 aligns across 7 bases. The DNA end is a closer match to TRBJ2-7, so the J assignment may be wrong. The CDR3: CASSSGQLYEQYF. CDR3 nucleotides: TGTGCCAGCAGCTCGGGACAGCTCTACGAGCAGTACTTC.